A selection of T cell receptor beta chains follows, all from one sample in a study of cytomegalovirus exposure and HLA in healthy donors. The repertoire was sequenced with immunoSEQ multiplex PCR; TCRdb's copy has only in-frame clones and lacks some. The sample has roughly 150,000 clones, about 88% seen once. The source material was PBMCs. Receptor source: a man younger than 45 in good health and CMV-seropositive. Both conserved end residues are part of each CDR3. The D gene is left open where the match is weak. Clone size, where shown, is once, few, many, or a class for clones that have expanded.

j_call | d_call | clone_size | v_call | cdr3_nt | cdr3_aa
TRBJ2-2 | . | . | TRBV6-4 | TGTGCCAGCAGTGACTCTTTGGAGTCCGGGGAGCTGTTTTTT | CASSDSLESGELFF
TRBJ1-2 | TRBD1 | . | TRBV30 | TGTGCCTGGAGAACGACAGGGGCTCATGGCTACACCTTC | CAWRTTGAHGYTF
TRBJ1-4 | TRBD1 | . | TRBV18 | TGTGCCAGCTCACCCACAGGGGAGGTTGAAAAACTGTTTTTT | CASSPTGEVEKLFF
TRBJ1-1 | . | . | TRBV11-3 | TGTGCCAGCAGCTTAGAAGCGGGGAATGAAGCTTTCTTT | CASSLEAGNEAFF
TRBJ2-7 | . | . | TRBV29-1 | TGCAGCGTTGAAGAAGGAGTGGGGGGCTCCTACGAGCAGTACTTC | CSVEEGVGGSYEQYF
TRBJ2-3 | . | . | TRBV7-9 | TGTGCCAGCAGTTACCGGGGAATCGTCACAGATACGCAGTATTTT | CASSYRGIVTDTQYF
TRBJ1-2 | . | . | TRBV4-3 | TGCGCCAGCAGCCTAGGGCGATCACAGGGCGTCTATGGCTACACCTTC | CASSLGRSQGVYGYTF
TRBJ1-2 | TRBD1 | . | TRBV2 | TGTGCCAGCACCAGAGGACAGGGAAATGTCCATGGCTACACCTTC | CASTRGQGNVHGYTF
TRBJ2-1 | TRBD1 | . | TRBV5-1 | TGCGCCAGCAGCTTGGCCTCAGGGGGTAATGAGCAGTTCTTC | CASSLASGGNEQFF
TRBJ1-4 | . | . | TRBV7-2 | TGTGCCAGCAGCCTTGCAACTAATGAAAAACTGTTTTTT | CASSLATNEKLFF
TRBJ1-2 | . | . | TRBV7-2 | TGTGCCAGCAGCTCGCAGCAGGGGAACTATGGCTACACCTTC | CASSSQQGNYGYTF
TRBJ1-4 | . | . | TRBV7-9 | TGTGCCAGCAGCTTAGGCATGACGGAGCTAGGGGAAAAACTGGTTTTT | CASSLGMTELGEKLVF
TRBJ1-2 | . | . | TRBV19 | TGTGCCAGTAGCCTCCTTACAGGGTCTTGGGGCTACACCTTC | CASSLLTGSWGYTF
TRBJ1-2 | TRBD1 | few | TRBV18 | TGTGCCAGCTCACCGGGGACAGGCCGGAACTATGGCTACACCTTC | CASSPGTGRNYGYTF
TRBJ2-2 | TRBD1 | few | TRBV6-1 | TGTGCCAGCAGCTCCGGGACAGGGGAGGCCGGGGAGCTGTTTTTT | CASSSGTGEAGELFF
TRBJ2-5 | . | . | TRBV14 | TGTGCCAGCAGCAAGGGAGGAGCGGCTTACCAAGAGACCCAGTACTTC | CASSKGGAAYQETQYF
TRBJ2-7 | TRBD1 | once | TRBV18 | TGTGCCAGCTCACCGCCCTACAGGGACAGGGAACACGAGCAGTACTTC | CASSPPYRDREHEQYF
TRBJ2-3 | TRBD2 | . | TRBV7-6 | TGTGCCAGCAGCGTACGGGGTGGACTAGCGGGACCCACAGATACGCAGTATTTT | CASSVRGGLAGPTDTQYF
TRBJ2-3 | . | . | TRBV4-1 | TGCGCCAGCAGCCGGGGGGTTACAGATACGCAGTATTTT | CASSRGVTDTQYF
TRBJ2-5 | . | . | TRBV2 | TGTGCCAGCAGTAATGACACCCCGTGGACCCAGTACTTC | CASSNDTPWTQYF
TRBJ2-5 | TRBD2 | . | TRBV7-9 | TGTGCCAGCAGCAAGGGCCCTCCGGGACTATTGCAAGAGACCCAGTACTTC | CASSKGPPGLLQETQYF
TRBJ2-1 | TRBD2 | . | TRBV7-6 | TGTGCCAGCAGCTTAGGACTAGCGGGAGGGAATGAGCAGTTCTTC | CASSLGLAGGNEQFF
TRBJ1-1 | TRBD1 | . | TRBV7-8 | TGTGCCAGCAGCTTATCCCCGGGACAGGTGAACACTGAAGCTTTCTTT | CASSLSPGQVNTEAFF
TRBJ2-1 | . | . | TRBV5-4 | TGTGCCAGCAGCTCGACTACCAACAATGAGCAGTTCTTC | CASSSTTNNEQFF
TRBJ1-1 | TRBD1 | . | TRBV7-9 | TGTGCCAGCAGCTTAAGGGACAGAGACATGAACACTGAAGCTTTCTTT | CASSLRDRDMNTEAFF
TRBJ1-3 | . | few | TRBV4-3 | TGCGCCAGCAGCCAAGACTGGGGCTTCGGAAACACCATATATTTT | CASSQDWGFGNTIYF
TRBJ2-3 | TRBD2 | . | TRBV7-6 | TGTGCCAGCAGCGCTCATTATAGGACTAGCCATTTCACAGATACGCAGTATTTT | CASSAHYRTSHFTDTQYF
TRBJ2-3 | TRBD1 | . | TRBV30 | TGTGCCTGGAGTGTTGGACAGGCATCAGAGGCGCAGTATTTT | CAWSVGQASEAQYF
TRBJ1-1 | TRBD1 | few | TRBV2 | TGTGCCAGCAGAGCCCTAGGGGACAGGAGCGATTTT | CASRALGDRSDF
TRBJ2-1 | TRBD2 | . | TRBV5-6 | TGTGCCAGCAGCGCGGGGAGGGCCTCCTACAATGAGCAGTTCTTC | CASSAGRASYNEQFF
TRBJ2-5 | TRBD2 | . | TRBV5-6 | TGTGCCAGCAGCTTGGTCAAGCGGGGGAGAGGACTACAAGAGACCCAGTACTTC | CASSLVKRGRGLQETQYF
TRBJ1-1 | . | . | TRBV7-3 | TGTGCCAGCAGCTCGGGACACTCGAGCGCTGAAGCTTTCTTT | CASSSGHSSAEAFF
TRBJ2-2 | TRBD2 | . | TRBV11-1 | TGTGCCAGTACTCGAGGGACTAGCGGGAGAGTCGGGGAGCTGTTTTTT | CASTRGTSGRVGELFF
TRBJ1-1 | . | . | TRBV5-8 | TGTGCCAGCAGCTGGGGGGGGGAACTAAGCGAAGCTTTCTTT | CASSWGGELSEAFF
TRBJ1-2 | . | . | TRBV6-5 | TGTGCCAGCAGTGAGGGAGAAGGCTACACCTTC | CASSEGEGYTF
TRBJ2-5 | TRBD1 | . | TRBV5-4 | TGTGCCAGCAGCTCCCTGAGGGGGCTAGTCGGTATGGAGACCCAGTACTTC | CASSSLRGLVGMETQYF
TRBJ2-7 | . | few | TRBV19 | TGTGCCAGTAGTATGGCTAGCGACTCCTACGAGCAGTACTTC | CASSMASDSYEQYF
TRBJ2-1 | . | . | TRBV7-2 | TGTGCCAGCAGCTTATTAAGGTTCTCGAGGAATGAGCAGTTCTTC | CASSLLRFSRNEQFF